This T cell receptor (beta chain) stems from a study of T-cell reconstitution after alpha-beta-depleted transplantation in children. Broader study findings: Several hundred expanded graft clones reportedly gave rise to the alpha-beta T cells present about two months after transplant. Surviving recipient T cells and thymic progenitors produced the high day-60 TCRbeta diversity seen in some patients. Newly produced T cells mostly provided counts and TCRbeta diversity after one year, as hyperexpanded clones declined.

The CDR3 has 12 residues. Germline CDR1 and CDR2: SGHRS and YFSETQ. V lost 9 bases and J 4 bases, leaving 13 bases between the germline ends. The sample holds a few counts of this clonotype. Antigen unknown. A TCRbeta library incorporating unique molecular identifiers was prepared. Using its own MiXCR run on the PCR reads, TCRdb lists one record per CDR3 protein. The sample records hundreds of thousands of distinct CDR3 sequences, around 17% being singletons. Specimen: PBMCs, mostly from graft donor cells, collected 360 days after TCRalphabeta/CD19-depleted stem cell transplant. This chain uses TRBV5-1 with TRBJ1-1, with no clear D. The origin of this receptor is a male patient between 10 and 17 years old who had a stem cell transplant for acute lymphoblastic leukemia, so the T cells may come from the graft donor. In nucleotides, the CDR3 is TGCGCCACCTCCGGAACCGGCACTGAAGCTTTCTTT. Its protein product is CATSGTGTEAFF.